Following are 30 T cell receptor beta chains from one sample sequenced in a study of post-analysis software for immune sequencing data (dated by TCRdb to 2013 to 2016). Study-wide findings and limitations: Patients showed significantly higher frequencies than controls for a handful of TRBV segments, among them TRBV5-6, TRBV5-1 and TRBV20-1.

Antigen specificity for these receptors is unknown. Receptor amplification or capture employed PCR. The reads were generated on an Illumina HiSeq 2500. To reduce PCR and sequencing biases, unique molecular identifiers were built into the TCR beta cDNA libraries. The public reads were quality trimmed at Q25 with fastp and then assembled into clones with MiXCR by TCRdb, keeping productive beta chains. Rows are unified per CDR3 protein, each entry keeping the most common DNA and genes. The sample yields 350,000 to 500,000 distinct CDR3 sequences; over 30% were counted once. Clones ranked in the top ten supply 6.5% to 8% of the sample. Sequencing was done on a sample of blood. Every receptor here comes from a girl aged 2 to 9 with multiple sclerosis.

The CDR3 loop is CAISDRGPSNQPQHF. The CDR3 region has the DNA TGTGCCATCAGTGACAGGGGGCCGAGCAATCAGCCCCAGCATTTT. J is TRBJ1-5 and V is TRBV10-3, with 8 bases that match TRBD1. CDR3 length: 15 amino acids. Unmatched junction bases numbered 2, after V lost 3 bases and J lost 1 base. CDR1 and CDR2 from the germline V gene are ENHRY and SYGVKD.

The chain has TRBV20-1 and TRBJ2-7, with TRBD2 matching 7 bases. The V gene end was trimmed by 0 bases and the J gene end by 1 base; junction bases not matched to a gene: 6. Looked up from germline, CDR1 is DFQATT and CDR2 is SNEGSKA (reference sequence). The CDR3 loop spans 15 amino acids. The CDR3 sequence: CSARDASGPSYEQYF. The CDR3 DNA follows: TGCAGTGCTAGAGATGCTAGCGGCCCTTCCTACGAGCAGTACTTC.

This clonotype came up a few times. This chain connects TRBV9 to TRBJ2-1; 11 bases are a match to TRBD2. The CDR3 sequence is 17 residues long. The germline V gene has CDR1 SGDLS and CDR2 YYNGEE. The trim removed 5 bases at V and 5 bases at J, leaving 12 bases unmatched. CDR3 in amino acids: CASSDTPEGLADNEQFF. The DNA for the CDR3 is TGTGCCAGCAGTGATACCCCGGAGGGACTAGCGGACAATGAGCAGTTCTTC.

This chain links TRBV29-1 with TRBJ1-6; TRBD1 aligns across 7 bases. The length of the CDR3 is 12 residues. Germline assignment: CDR1 SQVTM and CDR2 ANQGSEA. The CDR3, as DNA: TGCAAGGCGGGACAGCAGAATTCACCCCTCCACTTT. It is translated as CKAGQQNSPLHF.

This clonotype was recorded a few times. The chain uses TRBV24-1 and TRBJ1-2; D remains unclear. This CDR3 comprises 12 residues. Trimming removed 3 bases at V and 3 bases at J, with 4 bases between. CDR1 and CDR2 from the germline V gene are KGHDR and SFDVKD. The CDR3 is CATSDVDYGYTF. The DNA of the CDR3 is TGTGCCACCAGTGATGTGGACTATGGCTACACCTTC.

The chain carries TRBV29-1 and TRBJ1-1, with D unclear. The CDR3 covers 13 residues. V shed 2 bases and J shed 0 bases, with 7 bases lying between them. Germline assignment: CDR1 SQVTM and CDR2 ANQGSEA. The chain's CDR3 is CSVELKLNTEAFF. DNA for the CDR3: TGCAGCGTTGAACTAAAGCTGAACACTGAAGCTTTCTTT.

In this sample, this clonotype turned up a few times. The rearrangement links TRBV5-1 to TRBJ2-5; perhaps D is TRBD1 or TRBD2 (5 bases each). V was pared by 4 bases and J by 11 bases, with 24 bases between. The germline CDR1 and CDR2 sequences are SGHRS and YFSETQ. The CDR3 is 15 residues long. CDR3 in DNA: TGCGCCAGCAGCCGAGCGTCAGGGACGTCTCAGGAGCAGTACTTC. Translated: CASSRASGTSQEQYF.

This clonotype was seen a few times. This chain joins TRBV7-9 and TRBJ2-5, with D possibly matching TRBD1 (6 bases). The V end was cut by 6 bases, the J end by 1 base, with 18 bases between. There are 16 residues in the CDR3. The germline V gene has CDR1 SEHNR and CDR2 FQNEAQ (reference sequence). CDR3 protein: CASRSRGIRFQETQYF. CDR3 nucleotide sequence: TGTGCCAGCAGGTCTAGGGGGATCCGATTCCAAGAGACCCAGTACTTC.

The table lists this clonotype with many counts. The gene calls are TRBV20-1 and TRBJ1-4; D not certain. V was shortened by 3 bases and J by 0 bases, with 8 bases between the two germline ends. The CDR3 spans 14 residues. CDR1 is DFQATT and CDR2 is SNEGSKA in the germline V gene (reference sequence). The CDR3 nucleotides are TGCAGTGCTAGCAAGACGACAACTAATGAAAAACTGTTTTTT. It is translated as CSASKTTTNEKLFF.

The V and J genes are TRBV30 and TRBJ1-2, with D tentatively TRBD1 (6 bases). Trimming took 2 bases from V and 8 from J, leaving 15 bases between them. The CDR3 loop spans 13 amino acids. Germline V gene lookup returns CDR1 GTSNPN and CDR2 SVGIG (reference sequence). CDR3 residues: CAWSTQGMNGYTF. In DNA form, the CDR3 reads TGTGCCTGGAGTACCCAGGGGATGAACGGCTACACCTTC.

This chain links TRBV12-3 or TRBV12-4 with TRBJ2-1; D perhaps matches TRBD2 (6 bases). The CDR3 loop spans 14 amino acids. V was pared by 5 bases and J by 6 bases, with 14 bases between. The CDR3 spells CASSTQRVLNEQFF. DNA of the CDR3: TGTGCCAGCAGTACCCAGCGGGTGCTCAATGAGCAGTTCTTC.

This clonotype appeared a single time. The genes are TRBV5-5 and TRBJ1-5; no clear D gene. The CDR3 has 18 residues. CDR1 and CDR2 (germline): SGHKS, YYEKEE (reference sequence). Trimming cost V 4 bases and J 4 bases, with 24 bases left between them. CDR3 nucleotide sequence: TGTGCCAGCAGCACTGGTGGGAACAGCCGTATAGGGAATCAGCCCCAGCATTTT. Residues: CASSTGGNSRIGNQPQHF.

As regards this clonotype: The junction shows a germline mismatch at one end, possibly a read error. The chain links TRBV7-2 to TRBJ2-3; the match to TRBD2 covers 8 bases. CDR1 is SGHTA and CDR2 is FQGNSA in the germline V gene. The CDR3 extends over 15 amino acids. The CDR3 region has the DNA TGTGCCGGCAGCCAGCGGGAGAGTCGCACAGATACGCAGTATTTT. This translates into CAGSQRESRTDTQYF. The full variable domain, in which reference TRBV7-2 and TRBJ2-3 provide the parts outside the CDR3, is GAGVSQSPSNKVTEKGKDVELRCDPISGHTALYWYRQSLGQGLEFLIYFQGNSAPDKSGLPSDRFSAERTGGSVSTLTIQRTQQEDSAVYLCAGSQRESRTDTQYFGPGTRLTVL.

In its sample, this clonotype was seen a few times. This rearrangement joins TRBV7-2 to TRBJ2-3; no clear D. The V and J ends lost 1 base and 0 bases respectively, with 8 bases between them. Germline assignment: CDR1 SGHTA and CDR2 FQGNSA. The CDR3 has 15 amino acids. CDR3 loop: CASSLVRVSTDTQYF. The CDR3 DNA reads TGTGCCAGCAGCTTAGTTAGGGTTAGCACAGATACGCAGTATTTT.

This chain links TRBV6-5 with TRBJ2-1; 12 bases map to TRBD2. J gave up 0 bases and V 4 bases, and 7 bases lay outside the gene matches. This CDR3 is built from 18 residues. Germline V CDR1 and CDR2: MNHEY, SVGAGI. As DNA, the CDR3 is TGTGCCAGCAGTTCGACTAGCGGGAGCTTATTCTCCTACAATGAGCAGTTCTTC. Translated, it gives CASSSTSGSLFSYNEQFF.

As regards this clonotype: The conserved phenylalanine or tryptophan is not found at the CDR3 terminus, so this likely reflects a read error. The J gene is TRBJ1-5, the V gene TRBV10-3; TRBD1 aligns across 9 bases. From germline, CDR1 is ENHRY and CDR2 SYGVKD. Germline trimming cut 0 bases from V and 5 bases from J; bases unmatched to any gene: 11. This CDR3 has 18 residues. CDR3 region: CAISESWLKQGAYQPQHL. In DNA form, the CDR3 reads TGTGCCATCAGTGAGTCTTGGTTGAAACAGGGGGCTTATCAGCCCCAGCATTTG.

This chain links TRBV6-6 with TRBJ2-3; D could derive from TRBD1 or TRBD2 (5 bases each). This CDR3 spans 15 amino acids. The germline V gene has CDR1 MNHNY and CDR2 SVGAGI (reference sequence). The ends were cut back, 10 bases at V and 5 bases at J, with 22 bases in the middle. CDR3 coding DNA: TGTGCCACCAGAGGACCGGGACCGTTAAGAGATACGCAGTATTTT. It specifies CATRGPGPLRDTQYF.

The table lists this clonotype with a count of one. DNA of the CDR3: TGCAGTGCTATGACTGGGACTAGCAGTTACGAGCAGTACTTC. Translated, it gives CSAMTGTSSYEQYF. The chain is built from TRBV20-1 and TRBJ2-7; 9 positions agree with TRBD2. Germline values: CDR1 DFQATT, CDR2 SNEGSKA (reference sequence). V gave up 4 bases and J gave up 4 bases; unmatched junction bases: 8. This CDR3 contains 14 residues.

This chain connects TRBV7-8 to TRBJ2-3; 9 nucleotides align to TRBD2. The CDR3 loop spans 15 amino acids. The germline V gene encodes CDR1 SGHVS and CDR2 FQNEAQ. V shed 5 bases and J 4 bases; nucleotides not matched to a gene: 7. The CDR3 reads CASSRAGGPSDTQYF. In nucleotides, the CDR3 is TGTGCCAGCAGCCGTGCGGGGGGGCCATCAGATACGCAGTATTTT.

This clonotype was observed a few times. This chain joins TRBV20-1 and TRBJ1-2; possibly TRBD1 for D (6 bases). The CDR3 loop spans 13 amino acids. CDR1 DFQATT and CDR2 SNEGSKA come from the germline V gene (reference sequence). The V end lost 5 bases, the J end lost 2 bases, and 12 bases lay between the germline ends. The CDR3 DNA reads as TGCAGTGCTCCAGGGGCGGGCAACTATGGCTACACCTTC. This translates into CSAPGAGNYGYTF.

The V and J genes are TRBV10-3 and TRBJ2-1; D call uncertain. The CDR3 runs to 14 residues. Trimming removed 0 bases at V and 6 bases at J, with 9 bases between. Germline V gene data show CDR1 as ENHRY and CDR2 as SYGVKD. Here the CDR3 DNA reads TGTGCCATCAGTGAGTCGAAACTTCTCAATGAGCAGTTCTTC. This gives the protein CAISESKLLNEQFF.

The sample holds a few counts of this clonotype. The chain carries TRBV7-3 and TRBJ1-1; no definite D call. The CDR3 is made up of 15 amino acids. Per the germline V gene, CDR1 is SGHTA and CDR2 is FQGTGA. Trimming removed 4 bases from V and 1 base from J, with 13 bases in between. Here the CDR3 reads CASSSSPGRNTEAFF. CDR3 coding DNA: TGTGCCAGCAGCTCGAGCCCCGGGAGGAACACTGAAGCTTTCTTT. The whole variable domain, remainder taken from reference TRBV7-3 and TRBJ1-1, is GAGVSQTPSNKVTEKGKYVELRCDPISGHTALYWYRQSLGQGPEFLIYFQGTGAADDSGLPNDRFFAVRPEGSVSTLKIQRTERGDSAVYLCASSSSPGRNTEAFFGQGTRLTVV.

This clonotype was seen at least ten times. The CDR3 loop is CSVPPMRQGTEGYTF. In DNA, the CDR3 is TGCAGTGTCCCTCCCATGCGACAGGGAACTGAGGGCTACACCTTC. The chain uses TRBV20-1 and TRBJ1-2, with 7 bases aligning to TRBD1. J was trimmed by 8 bases and V by 7 bases; bases with no gene match: 19. The CDR3 is made up of 15 amino acids. From germline, CDR1 is DFQATT and CDR2 SNEGSKA (reference sequence).

This clonotype has only a few counts. The V and J genes are TRBV3-1 and TRBJ2-1, with unresolved D. Germline V lookup: CDR1 LGHDT, CDR2 YNNKEL (reference sequence). V was clipped by 4 bases and J by 7 bases, with 8 bases between them. The CDR3 runs to 12 residues. CDR3 region: CASSPPYNEQFF. The DNA for the CDR3 is TGTGCCAGCAGCCCACCTTATAATGAGCAGTTCTTC.

As for this clonotype: An end of the junction differs from the germline gene, which may be a read error. The chain couples TRBV7-7 to TRBJ2-5, with a weak D call TRBD1 (6 bases). The CDR3 spans 15 residues. Germline assignment: CDR1 SSHAT and CDR2 FNYEAQ (reference sequence). The CDR3 bases are TGTGCTAGCAGCTTAGCGCCAGGGGTACAAGAGACCCAGTACTTC. Translated, it gives CASSLAPGVQETQYF.

This clonotype occurred a few times. The CDR3 coding sequence is TGTGCCACCAGCATGGGGGGGGGAGATCAGCCCCAGCATTTT. Amino acids: CATSMGGGDQPQHF. The V call is TRBV15, the J call TRBJ1-5, with D possibly TRBD1 on 5 matching bases. The CDR3 totals 14 residues. Trimming cost V 4 bases and J 5 bases, with 12 bases left between them. CDR1 LNHNV and CDR2 YYDKDF come from the germline V gene (reference sequence).

V usage is TRBV29-1 and J usage is TRBJ1-4; D remains unclear. This CDR3 has 16 amino acids. CDR1 is SQVTM and CDR2 is ANQGSEA in the germline V gene. V gave up 7 bases and J gave up 4 bases, with 22 bases separating them. The CDR3 DNA reads as TGCAGCGCCGCAACGAATTACGATTCGGGTAATGAAAAACTGTTTTTT. Translated, it gives CSAATNYDSGNEKLFF.

The rearrangement joins TRBV3-1 to TRBJ2-7; D call uncertain. CDR3 length: 17 residues. In germline, CDR1 is LGHDT, CDR2 YNNKEL (reference sequence). V lost 0 bases and J lost 0, with 15 bases in between. The CDR3 protein is CASSQDYGLLSSYEQYF. The CDR3 DNA sequence: TGTGCCAGCAGCCAAGATTACGGTCTATTGAGCTCCTACGAGCAGTACTTC.

The V and J genes are TRBV27 and TRBJ2-1; D is ambiguous. With 5 bases removed from V and 3 bases from J, the gap between germline ends came to 14 bases. Germline V lookup: CDR1 MNHEY, CDR2 SMNVEV (reference sequence). The CDR3 covers 15 residues. This CDR3 reads CASSRDHKDYNEQFF. In DNA form, the CDR3 reads TGTGCCAGCAGTCGTGACCACAAAGACTACAATGAGCAGTTCTTC.

The genes are TRBV28 and TRBJ2-1, with 11 bases lining up with TRBD2. The CDR3 consists of 14 residues. CDR1 is MDHEN and CDR2 is SYDVKM in the germline V gene. V lost 5 bases, J lost 5 bases, and 2 bases stayed unmatched. CDR3 bases: TGTGCCAGCAGTACTAGCGGGGGAGACAATGAGCAGTTCTTC. Translated: CASSTSGGDNEQFF. Full variable domain (remainder filled in from reference TRBV28 and TRBJ2-1): DVKVTQSSRYLVKRTGEKVFLECVQDMDHENMFWYRQDPGLGLRLIYFSYDVKMKEKGDIPEGYSVSREKKERFSLILESASTNQTSMYLCASSTSGGDNEQFFGPGTRLTVL.